The 14 T cell receptor beta chains listed next were all sequenced from one sample in a study of T cells in Graves' hyperthyroidism and ophthalmopathy. Template material for amplifying TCR beta CDR3 regions consisted of RNA transcripts. Carried out on the TCR CDR3, a first-round RT-PCR used the HTBI primer set. Each CDR3 protein is one row after TCRdb ran MiXCR on the multiplex PCR reads. Of roughly 580,000 distinct CDR3 sequences in the sample, around 46% are singletons; the top ten hold nearly 8.5%. Source material: peripheral blood or thyroid tissue (not recorded which). Every receptor here comes from a woman aged 18-29 years with Graves' hyperthyroidism.

In this sample, this clonotype turned up a few times. This chain links TRBV7-9 with TRBJ2-5, with 8 bases identical to TRBD1. The CDR3 consists of 16 residues. Germline V gene data show CDR1 as SEHNR and CDR2 as FQNEAQ (reference sequence). V dropped 3 bases and J dropped 5; count of bases not matched to a gene: 11. The CDR3 nucleotides read TGTGCCAGCAGCTTGTGGTCAGGGGGCCAGGAGGAGACCCAGTACTTC. Translation: CASSLWSGGQEETQYF.

This sequence joins TRBV5-1 and TRBJ1-1, with D unclear. The CDR3 covers 13 residues. From germline, CDR1 is SGHRS and CDR2 YFSETQ. Trimming pared 0 bases from V and 4 bases from J, leaving 7 bases between. The CDR3 bases are TGCGCCAGCAGCTTGGTAGGGCCCACTGAAGCTTTCTTT. It codes for CASSLVGPTEAFF.

This clonotype was counted at least ten times. This sequence joins TRBV29-1 and TRBJ1-3; TRBD1 matches 8 bases. CDR3 length equals 13 residues. V gave up 7 bases and J gave up 1 base; unmatched junction bases: 3. Germline loops: CDR1 SQVTM, CDR2 ANQGSEA. In DNA form, the CDR3 reads TGCAGCGCGGGACAGGATTCTGGAAACACCATATATTTT. Translating it yields CSAGQDSGNTIYF.

V and J are TRBV2 and TRBJ1-1, with D perhaps matching TRBD1 (6 bases). The germline V and J ends were trimmed by 6 bases and 6 bases, with 17 bases remaining between them. This CDR3 is built from 14 residues. In germline, CDR1 is SNHLY, CDR2 FYNNEI. The CDR3 region is CASRDHRVGAEAFF. Here the CDR3 DNA reads TGTGCCAGCAGGGATCACAGGGTTGGGGCTGAAGCTTTCTTT.

This chain uses TRBV15 with TRBJ1-4; 9 positions agree with TRBD1. CDR3 size: 16 residues. The V segment lost 5 bases and the J segment 8 bases; nucleotides outside the gene matches: 12. Germline CDR1 reads LNHNV; CDR2 reads YYDKDF (reference sequence). As DNA, the CDR3 is TGTGCCACCAGCTCAGGGGTCGGGACAGGGAGCGAAAAACTGTTTTTT. Amino acids: CATSSGVGTGSEKLFF.

The rearrangement joins TRBV29-1 to TRBJ1-5; D is ambiguous. The CDR3 runs 13 residues. V lost 5 bases and J 6 bases, leaving 14 bases between the germline ends. Germline CDR1 is SQVTM and CDR2 is ANQGSEA. CDR3 amino acids: CSVRPGAGQPQHF. In DNA form, the CDR3 reads TGCAGCGTTCGACCCGGCGCGGGTCAGCCCCAGCATTTT.

V is TRBV15 and J is TRBJ2-7, with 12 bases matching TRBD2. The ends lost 3 bases at V and 7 bases at J; junction bases unmatched: 16. Germline V lookup: CDR1 LNHNV, CDR2 YYDKDF (reference sequence). The CDR3 has 18 residues. Here the CDR3 reads CATSSYGTSGFHRGEQYF. CDR3 coding DNA: TGTGCCACCAGCAGCTACGGGACTAGCGGGTTTCACCGGGGAGAGCAGTACTTC.

This chain connects TRBV10-3 to TRBJ1-2; 7 nucleotides agree with TRBD1. V gave up 6 bases and J gave up 7 bases; unmatched junction bases: 5. This CDR3 is 12 amino acids long. In germline, CDR1 is ENHRY, CDR2 SYGVKD. The DNA for the CDR3 is TGTGCCATCAGACAGGGGCTCGGTGGCTACACCTTC. This sequence encodes CAIRQGLGGYTF.

The V and J genes are TRBV29-1 and TRBJ2-2; D perhaps matches TRBD2 (5 bases). Germline-derived CDR1 and CDR2 are SQVTM and ANQGSEA. Trimming took off 4 bases at V and 7 bases at J, with 19 bases between the two ends. This CDR3 has 15 residues. The CDR3 nucleotides read TGCAGCGTTGGACGCGATGCGCGGGCCGGCGGGGAGCTGTTTTTT. As protein: CSVGRDARAGGELFF.

This clonotype was picked up many times. The rearrangement joins TRBV2 to TRBJ1-3, with D tentatively TRBD1 (5 bases). This CDR3 spans 12 amino acids. Germline V gene lookup returns CDR1 SNHLY and CDR2 FYNNEI. Trimming removed 0 bases from V and 10 bases from J, with 7 bases in between. CDR3 in amino acids: CASSEAGRTIYF. In DNA, the CDR3 is TGTGCCAGCAGTGAAGCGGGGCGGACCATATATTTT.

This clonotype was seen a few times. The rearrangement links TRBV7-2 to TRBJ2-5, with a possible D match to TRBD1 (6 bases). Germline CDR1 reads SGHTA; CDR2 reads FQGNSA. Trimming took off 4 bases at V and 0 bases at J, with 9 bases between the two ends. The CDR3 loop spans 14 amino acids. The CDR3 DNA sequence: TGTGCCAGCAGCTCAGACAGGTACCAAGAGACCCAGTACTTC. Protein product: CASSSDRYQETQYF.

The chain joins TRBV9 to TRBJ2-2, with a weak D call TRBD2 (5 bases). CDR1 SGDLS and CDR2 YYNGEE come from the germline V gene. The germline V and J ends were trimmed by 0 bases and 6 bases, with 12 bases remaining between them. This CDR3 has 15 amino acids. The CDR3: CASSVGGGRSGELFF. CDR3 DNA sequence: TGTGCCAGCAGCGTAGGAGGAGGCAGGTCCGGGGAGCTGTTTTTT. Together with reference TRBV9 and TRBJ2-2, the CDR3 gives the full variable domain: DSGVTQTPKHLITATGQRVTLRCSPRSGDLSVYWYQQSLDQGLQFLIQYYNGEERAKGNILERFSAQQFPDLHSELNLSSLELGDSALYFCASSVGGGRSGELFFGEGSRLTVL.

This clonotype has a count of ten or more. The gene calls are TRBV7-9 and TRBJ1-2; no clear D. Trimming removed 7 bases at V and 3 bases at J, with 15 bases between. Germline-derived CDR1 and CDR2 are SEHNR and FQNEAQ (reference sequence). The CDR3 consists of 14 residues. The DNA of the CDR3 is TGTGCCAGCAACCAAGTCGACCAGGACTATGGCTACACCTTC. Its translation is CASNQVDQDYGYTF. The complete variable domain, with remaining parts taken from reference TRBV7-9 and TRBJ1-2, reads DTGVSQNPRHKITKRGQNVTFRCDPISEHNRLYWYRQTLGQGPEFLTYFQNEAQLEKSRLLSDRFSAERPKGSFSTLEIQRTEQGDSAMYLCASNQVDQDYGYTFGSGTRLTVV.

This clonotype was seen ten or more times. The rearrangement joins TRBV10-3 to TRBJ1-2; TRBD1 aligns across 7 bases. This CDR3 contains 13 residues. V shed 7 bases, J shed 4 bases, and the junction held 6 bases outside the gene matches. The germline V gene encodes CDR1 ENHRY and CDR2 SYGVKD. The CDR3 nucleotides are TGTGCCATCAAAGACAGGGATCCCTATGGCTACACCTTC. Its translation: CAIKDRDPYGYTF.